This T cell receptor beta chain emerged from a study of shared clonotypes between healthy human individuals. CDR3 length equals 15 residues. After removal of 3 bases from V and 5 bases from J, the junction contained 10 bases not matched to a gene. CDR1 and CDR2 (germline): MNHEY, SMNVEV (reference sequence). Assay: immunoSEQ multiplex PCR; the TCRdb copy retains only in-frame clones and omits some. The table includes approximately 2,000,000 clones, approximately 90% detected once. The receptor comes from a young man in good health. Some clones in this sample may be carry-over from other donors' samples. This rearrangement joins TRBV27 to TRBJ2-7; TRBD1 aligns across 7 bases. The sequenced sample consisted of naive CD4+ T cells from PBMCs. The subset is: CD45RA+ positively selected. CDR3 amino acids: CASSFRVNRGHEQYF. DNA of the CDR3: TGTGCCAGCAGTTTCAGAGTAAACAGGGGACACGAGCAGTACTTC.